The 32 T cell receptor beta chains below come from one sample, sequenced in a study of cytomegalovirus exposure and HLA in healthy donors. The PCR made use of 60 Vbeta and 13 Jbeta primers. Using immunoSEQ multiplex PCR, the repertoire was profiled, and TCRdb retains in-frame clones only, with some absent. This table holds approximately 50,000 clones. Material: PBMCs. The origin of the receptors is a man between 18 and 29 years old in good health and CMV-seropositive.

In DNA, the CDR3 is TGTGCCAGCAGCCCCACCACAGGCAGGAGAAACTATGGCTACACCTTC. Protein sequence: CASSPTTGRRNYGYTF. The gene calls are TRBV7-2 and TRBJ1-2; maybe TRBD1 (5 bases). V was trimmed by 5 bases and J by 2 bases, leaving 18 bases between them. Germline assignment: CDR1 SGHTA and CDR2 FQGNSA. This CDR3 spans 16 amino acids.

This chain uses TRBV30 with TRBJ2-2; a weak D match, TRBD2 (6 bases). The V gene's germline CDR1 is GTSNPN and CDR2 SVGIG (reference sequence). The CDR3 runs 14 residues. V lost 4 bases, J lost 6 bases, and 15 bases lay in between. CDR3 sequence: CAWTSEGLAGELFF. CDR3 nucleotides: TGTGCCTGGACCTCGGAGGGGCTCGCCGGGGAGCTGTTTTTT.

This chain joins TRBV10-3 and TRBJ1-2, with D possibly TRBD1 on 6 matching bases. CDR1 is ENHRY, CDR2 SYGVKD, per germline. Deletions cut 4 bases from V and 7 bases from J, with 13 bases between. This CDR3 has 13 residues. For the CDR3, the DNA is TGTGCCATCAGTGTTGGGGGCGCGGGTGGCTACACCTTC. This gives the protein CAISVGGAGGYTF.

The chain carries TRBV7-3 and TRBJ2-7, with TRBD1 matching over 9 bases. CDR3 size: 14 residues. The V gene end was trimmed by 5 bases and the J gene end by 5 bases; junction bases not matched to a gene: 7. CDR1 and CDR2 (germline): SGHTA, FQGTGA. The CDR3 region has the DNA TGTGCCAGCAGCCCGACAGGGGGGGACCACGAGCAGTACTTC. It codes for CASSPTGGDHEQYF.

The genes are TRBV28 and TRBJ1-1, with TRBD1 matching 10 bases. This CDR3 region has 15 residues. V lost 2 bases to trimming and J lost 5 bases; unmatched junction nucleotides: 5. Germline V lookup: CDR1 MDHEN, CDR2 SYDVKM. The DNA of the CDR3 is TGTGCCAGCAGTTTACCGGGACAGGGGAGGACTGAAGCTTTCTTT. It yields the protein CASSLPGQGRTEAFF.

V usage is TRBV30 and J usage is TRBJ1-1, with no clear D. CDR3 length: 15 amino acids. Trimming pared 0 bases from V and 6 bases from J, leaving 17 bases between. In germline, CDR1 is GTSNPN, CDR2 SVGIG (reference sequence). This CDR3 reads CAWSVPPVQSAEAFF. DNA for the CDR3: TGTGCCTGGAGTGTACCACCAGTTCAGAGCGCTGAAGCTTTCTTT.

CDR3 loop: CATIGGWGGYTF. The CDR3 DNA reads TGTGCCACCATCGGGGGATGGGGGGGCTACACCTTC. The genes are TRBV28 and TRBJ1-2, with TRBD1 as a possible D gene (5 bases). The V gene's germline CDR1 is MDHEN and CDR2 SYDVKM. The CDR3 has 12 residues. Trimming took off 10 bases at V and 8 bases at J, with 17 bases between the two ends.

A remark on this clone: A junction end diverges from the germline sequence, so it may reflect a read error. The CDR3 sequence is CASSFFTGSSYERYF. CDR3 DNA: TGCGCCAGCAGCTTTTTTACGGGGAGCTCCTACGAGCGGTACTTC. The rearrangement links TRBV5-1 to TRBJ2-7; perhaps TRBD2 as D (5 bases). The CDR3 runs 15 residues. Germline V gene data show CDR1 as SGHRS and CDR2 as YFSETQ.

The chain joins TRBV5-1 to TRBJ1-3; unclear D gene. CDR1 is SGHRS, CDR2 YFSETQ, per germline. V gave up 0 bases and J gave up 1 base, with 8 bases separating them. The CDR3 loop spans 15 amino acids. Here the CDR3 DNA reads TGCGCCAGCAGCTTGGCACCGGGGTCTGGAAACACCATATATTTT. This sequence encodes CASSLAPGSGNTIYF.

The V call is TRBV4-1, the J call TRBJ2-7; 8 bases fit TRBD2. The CDR3 loop spans 16 amino acids. Losses at the gene ends were 0 bases for V and 3 bases for J; bases not matched to a gene: 7. Germline CDR1 reads MGHRA; CDR2 reads YSYEKL. For the CDR3, the DNA is TGCGCCAGCAGCCAAGATGGGATAGCGGGAAGCTACGAGCAGTACTTC. It is translated as CASSQDGIAGSYEQYF.

This chain uses TRBV5-4 with TRBJ2-1; 7 nucleotides align to TRBD1. The V segment lost 0 bases and the J segment 3 bases; nucleotides outside the gene matches: 3. This CDR3 spans 15 amino acids. Germline-derived CDR1 and CDR2 are SGHNT and YYREEE (reference sequence). The DNA for the CDR3 is TGTGCCAGCAGCTTGGAGGGGGACAGCTACAATGAGCAGTTCTTC. Translation: CASSLEGDSYNEQFF.

This clone registers medium-sized by frequency. The chain links TRBV11-3 to TRBJ2-3; tentative D call: TRBD2 (6 bases). Germline V gene lookup returns CDR1 SGHNT and CDR2 YENEEA. CDR3 size: 14 residues. Trimming left V 1 base short and J 4 bases short, with 9 bases between. CDR3 DNA: TGTGCCAGCAGCTTAGGGTTAGCGGCAGATACGCAGTATTTT. Translating it yields CASSLGLAADTQYF.

J is TRBJ1-5 and V is TRBV27, with a tentative D call TRBD1 (6 bases). CDR1 is MNHEY, CDR2 SMNVEV, per germline (reference sequence). CDR3 size: 18 residues. V shed 5 bases and J shed 2 bases, with 22 bases lying between them. CDR3 loop: CASSLNREGRCRNQPQHF. CDR3 sequence (DNA): TGTGCCAGCAGTCTAAACAGGGAGGGCCGTTGTCGCAATCAGCCCCAGCATTTT.

The chain has TRBV30 and TRBJ2-1, with TRBD2 identical over 12 bases. The CDR3 has 15 amino acids. Germline V gene data show CDR1 as GTSNPN and CDR2 as SVGIG (reference sequence). With 4 bases clipped from V and 2 bases from J, the junction kept 3 bases outside the gene matches. CDR3 region: CAWTSGRGTYNEQFF. The CDR3 nucleotides read TGTGCCTGGACTAGCGGGAGGGGCACCTACAATGAGCAGTTCTTC.

The J gene is TRBJ2-1, the V gene TRBV27; 10 bases agree with TRBD1. The germline CDR1 and CDR2 sequences are MNHEY and SMNVEV (reference sequence). J lost 4 bases, V lost 6 bases, and 3 bases had no gene match. This CDR3 spans 14 amino acids. CDR3 region: CASRTGQGYNEQFF. CDR3 DNA sequence: TGTGCCAGCAGAACGGGACAGGGGTACAATGAGCAGTTCTTC.

The chain combines TRBV10-2 with TRBJ2-1; 9 bases align to TRBD2. The V and J ends lost 4 bases and 0 bases, in that order; junction bases with no gene match: 4. CDR1 and CDR2 from the germline V gene are WSHSY and SAAADI. This CDR3 comprises 16 residues. CDR3 in amino acids: CASSVSSGGSYNEQFF. CDR3 in DNA: TGCGCCAGCAGTGTTAGTAGCGGGGGCTCCTACAATGAGCAGTTCTTC.

This chain links TRBV19 with TRBJ2-6; D call uncertain. The CDR3 extends over 15 amino acids. V was shortened by 1 base and J by 1 base, with 5 bases between the two germline ends. The V gene's germline CDR1 is LNHDA and CDR2 SQIVND (reference sequence). The CDR3 coding sequence is TGTGCCAGTAGTATAGGCCAGTCTGGGGCCAACGTCCTGACTTTC. Protein sequence: CASSIGQSGANVLTF. The complete variable domain, with remaining parts taken from reference TRBV19 and TRBJ2-6, reads DGGITQSPKYLFRKEGQNVTLSCEQNLNHDAMYWYRQDPGQGLRLIYYSQIVNDFQKGDIAEGYSVSREKKESFPLTVTSAQKNPTAFYLCASSIGQSGANVLTFGAGSRLTVL.

This sequence joins TRBV4-1 and TRBJ2-7, with TRBD2 identical over 8 bases. The ends lost 4 bases at V and 2 bases at J; junction bases unmatched: 7. The CDR3 sequence is 15 residues long. Germline V gene sequence: CDR1 MGHRA, CDR2 YSYEKL. CDR3 protein: CASSLWDGRAYEQYF. The CDR3 nucleotides are TGCGCCAGCAGCCTTTGGGACGGGAGGGCCTACGAGCAGTACTTC.

The gene calls are TRBV29-1 and TRBJ2-7; possible D gene TRBD1, 5 bases. The V gene's germline CDR1 is SQVTM and CDR2 ANQGSEA. The germline V and J ends were trimmed by 7 bases and 5 bases, with 18 bases remaining between them. CDR3 length: 13 residues. In DNA form, the CDR3 reads TGCAGCGACACACAGGTCCCTGGCCACGAGCAGTACTTC. Translating gives CSDTQVPGHEQYF.

The chain combines TRBV5-1 with TRBJ2-1; 13 nucleotides align to TRBD2. This CDR3 region has 19 residues. CDR1 and CDR2 from the germline V gene are SGHRS and YFSETQ. V lost 1 base, J lost 7 bases, and 14 bases stayed unmatched. CDR3 residues: CASSLLSISGLAGLNEQFF. Here the CDR3 DNA reads TGCGCCAGCAGCTTGCTGAGCATTTCGGGACTAGCGGGATTGAATGAGCAGTTCTTC.

The chain is built from TRBV27 and TRBJ1-5; tentative D call: TRBD1 (5 bases). This CDR3 has 12 residues. Trimming cost V 8 bases and J 6 bases, with 11 bases left between them. CDR1 and CDR2 from the germline V gene are MNHEY and SMNVEV (reference sequence). CDR3 protein: CASGDRGQPQHF. For the CDR3, the DNA is TGTGCCAGCGGTGACAGAGGTCAGCCCCAGCATTTT.

The genes are TRBV5-1 and TRBJ2-3; D gene ambiguous. The germline V gene has CDR1 SGHRS and CDR2 YFSETQ. CDR3 length equals 16 residues. The V and J ends lost 3 bases and 0 bases respectively, with 14 bases between them. CDR3 region: CASSSEKPSSTDTQYF. CDR3 DNA sequence: TGCGCCAGCAGCTCAGAAAAACCGTCTAGCACAGATACGCAGTATTTT.

The chain carries TRBV6-4 and TRBJ2-2; no clear D gene. Germline values: CDR1 MRHNA, CDR2 SNTAGT. V lost 4 bases and J 1 base, leaving 13 bases between the germline ends. The CDR3 contains 16 residues. The CDR3 loop is CASSAQPNLNTGELFF. The CDR3 DNA reads TGTGCCAGCAGTGCCCAACCTAACCTGAACACCGGGGAGCTGTTTTTT.

The rearrangement uses TRBV5-5 and TRBJ2-7; TRBD1 matches 10 bases. J lost 6 bases, V lost 0 bases, and 3 bases had no gene match. From germline, CDR1 is SGHKS and CDR2 YYEKEE (reference sequence). There are 14 residues in the CDR3. CDR3 DNA: TGTGCCAGCAGCTTGGGACAGGGGGCTCTCGAGCAGTACTTC. This translates into CASSLGQGALEQYF.

This CDR3 reads CASSPGGPWGDTQYF. CDR3 nucleotides: TGTGCCAGCAGCCCGGGAGGCCCCTGGGGGGATACGCAGTATTTT. The V gene is TRBV7-2, the J gene TRBJ2-3; TRBD2 agrees at 7 bases. Unmatched junction bases numbered 11, after V lost 5 bases and J lost 6 bases. The CDR3 consists of 15 residues. Germline lookup yields CDR1 SGHTA and CDR2 FQGNSA.

The J gene is TRBJ2-7, the V gene TRBV9; D remains unclear. Germline CDR1 reads SGDLS; CDR2 reads YYNGEE. CDR3 size: 14 residues. The V gene lost 4 bases and the J gene lost 2 bases, with 13 bases spanning the gap. In nucleotides, the CDR3 is TGTGCCAGCAGCTCGACCCTAGGAACCTACGAGCAGTACTTC. The encoded protein is CASSSTLGTYEQYF.

This clone ranks as medium-sized in terms of frequency. The rearrangement joins TRBV6-4 to TRBJ2-3; weak D call: TRBD2 (6 bases). The germline V gene encodes CDR1 MRHNA and CDR2 SNTAGT. This CDR3 has 16 residues. V lost 3 bases to trimming and J lost 1 base, with 14 bases between them. The chain's CDR3 is CASSEEGGTGTDTQYF. In DNA, the CDR3 is TGTGCCAGCAGTGAAGAGGGCGGGACTGGCACAGATACGCAGTATTTT.

The chain has TRBV7-8 and TRBJ1-2, with 12 bases aligning to TRBD1. V gave up 5 bases and J gave up 8 bases; unmatched junction bases: 15. The CDR3 totals 17 residues. The germline CDR1 and CDR2 sequences are SGHVS and FQNEAQ. The CDR3 here is CASSPQVGDRGLIGYTF. The CDR3 DNA follows: TGTGCCAGCAGCCCCCAGGTGGGGGACAGGGGGCTGATAGGCTACACCTTC. Full variable domain (missing parts from reference TRBV7-8 and TRBJ1-2): GAGVSQSPRYKVAKRGQDVALRCDPISGHVSLFWYQQALGQGPEFLTYFQNEAQLDKSGLPSDRFFAERPEGSVSTLKIQRTQQEDSAVYLCASSPQVGDRGLIGYTFGSGTRLTVV.

With regard to this clone: The junction and the germline gene differ at one end; a read error may be behind it. The rearrangement joins TRBV14 to TRBJ2-1; D is undetermined. Germline assignment: CDR1 SGHDN and CDR2 FVKESK. This CDR3 is built from 12 residues. As DNA, the CDR3 is TGTGCCAACAGCCCCACAATGAATGAGCAGTTCTTC. Residues: CANSPTMNEQFF.

The chain couples TRBV6-1 to TRBJ1-2; D possibly corresponds to TRBD1 (6 bases). V was pared by 4 bases and J by 8 bases, with 14 bases between. CDR1 is MNHNS and CDR2 is SASEGT in the germline V gene. There are 13 residues in the CDR3. The CDR3 region has the DNA TGTGCCAGCAGTGTAGAACAGGGTATCGGCTACACCTTC. Protein: CASSVEQGIGYTF.

The chain couples TRBV28 to TRBJ1-4, with 7 positions matching TRBD1. J gave up 0 bases and V 1 base, and 5 bases lay outside the gene matches. Germline-derived CDR1 and CDR2 are MDHEN and SYDVKM. The CDR3 has 17 amino acids. CDR3 protein: CASSLSQGRTTNEKLFF. The CDR3 DNA sequence: TGTGCCAGCAGTTTATCACAGGGGCGCACAACTAATGAAAAACTGTTTTTT.

This chain links TRBV11-3 with TRBJ1-2, with 8 bases identical to TRBD1. The V segment lost 5 bases and the J segment 8 bases; nucleotides outside the gene matches: 4. The CDR3 totals 12 residues. CDR1 and CDR2 from the germline V gene are SGHNT and YENEEA. CDR3 bases: TGTGCCAGCAGCAGCAGGGGGCGCGGCTACACCTTC. Encoded protein: CASSSRGRGYTF. The full variable domain, rest sourced from reference TRBV11-3 and TRBJ1-2, is EAGVVQSPRYKIIEKKQPVAFWCNPISGHNTLYWYLQNLGQGPELLIRYENEEAVDDSQLPKDRFSAERLKGVDSTLKIQPAELGDSAVYLCASSSRGRGYTFGSGTRLTVV.